This entry concerns a single T cell receptor (beta chain). It has no known antigen specificity. No much larger clone is present one base from it, and per-base qualities are unavailable. The donors were healthy, HIV-negative adults with no recently reported acute infections or vaccinations. Every donor was a Caucasian adult residing in Nashville, Tennessee, USA. In the unsorted samples, 90 million to 100 million PBMCs were counted, and genomic DNA was extracted using the QIAamp DNA Blood Mini kit. Blood was collected by leukapheresis, and PBMCs were isolated by Ficoll-Histopaque density gradient centrifugation and then cryopreserved in liquid nitrogen vapor phase. Using the deep immunoSEQ assay, multiplex PCR amplified TCR CDR3 regions from genomic DNA. Extracted genomic DNA from each cell subset was distributed evenly across all wells of several immunoSEQ 96-well plates, and each plate was treated as a replicate. For unsorted PBMC, around 0.3 ug genomic DNA, equal to about 30,000 T cell genomes, was loaded into each replicate PCR. Genomic DNA from unsorted PBMC was sequenced over ten immunoSEQ deep assay plates. The purified libraries were quantified using a Qubit 3.0 fluorometer, sized with a Bioanalyzer 2100, and then quantified again using the KAPA Library Quantification kit. A separate single-read 150-cycle Illumina NextSeq 550 flow cell was used to sequence each immunoSEQ 96-well plate. The authors' analysis ran thus. Because the immunoSEQ output held only junctional sequences and lacked quality scores, the filtering could not match the filtering applied to full-length reads. Sequences were annotated with PyIR, a Python wrapper for IgBLAST v1.9, using IMGT germline references to assign V/J genes and CDR3. Any read was removed if the V/J assignment was weak (E-value above 1e-6), the CDR3 was missing, or the read contained stop codons, out-of-frame junctions, or ambiguous translated residues. V3J clonotypes were defined as sequences sharing an identical inferred V gene, J gene, and CDR3 amino acid sequence. Percentage overlap between repertoires was computed as shared unique clonotypes divided by the size of the smaller repertoire. Richness of each repertoire was evaluated using RTK rarefaction, the Chao1 estimator, and Recon v2.1 estimates of unobserved clonotypes. TCRdb mirrors the immuneACCESS table, restricted to in-frame sequences. Some clones are absent from its copies; in checked studies, under half trace to an unresolved V gene, and the reason for the others is unknown. Clone size and V and J calls were adopted from that table, with D and trimming inferred from the DNA. Present in this sample are about 480,000 clones, approximately 79% of which were seen just once. The ten largest clones add up to around 13% of the sample.

The data belong to a study of shared clonotypes between healthy human individuals (dated by TCRdb to about 2020). Regarding the research as a whole: The cohort included three men and a couple of women between 18 and 49 years of age. Different laboratories and diverse techniques were used to prepare libraries and sequence TCR repertoires, to increase sequencing depth and limit assay-specific biases. To estimate repertoire size and how much clonotype sharing occurs between individuals, the study deeply sequenced the blood TCR repertoires of several healthy adults. Each donor's leukapheresis produced roughly between roughly 0.85 and 9.5 billion PBMCs.

What the research found in general, with its limitations: Sampling was limited to blood, and TCR repertoires in tissue likely differ from TCR repertoires in blood. Based on pairwise subsampling, the degree of clonotype sharing among donors was expected to be affected by sequencing depth. Because the study included only a small number of donors, the genetic and exposure-history diversity represented was limited.

The junction shows trimming of 0 bases on V and 4 bases on J, plus 21 bases between the germline ends. The germline V gene (reference sequence) yields LNHDA for CDR1 and SQIVND for CDR2. The CDR3 has 18 amino acids, counting the end cysteine and phenylalanine. The DNA shown is the 54-base CDR3, in frame from base 1. Sequencing was performed on PBMCs. The rearrangement joined TRBV19 to TRBJ1-1, with the D gene uncertain. The source of this sequence is a woman between 35 and 50 years old in good health. Some clones in this sample may be carry-over from other donors' samples. The CDR3 sequence is CASSIDPFRLRLSTEAFF. The nucleotide sequence is given as TGTGCCAGTAGTATAGATCCCTTTAGGCTCCGTTTATCCACTGAAGCTTTCTTT.